The present T cell receptor (beta chain) was sequenced within a study of cytomegalovirus exposure and HLA in healthy donors. Overall study results and limits: When a later analysis compared HLA-associated TCR beta chains with equally common others, the HLA-associated chains turned out to be more clonally expanded and to have lower generation probabilities. Researchers counted roughly 150 TCR beta chains as cytomegalovirus-associated.

CDR1 is SGHTA and CDR2 is FQGTGA in the germline V gene. The CDR3 runs 16 residues. V was clipped by 9 bases and J by 1 base; unmatched bases: 10. 13 Jbeta primers and 60 Vbeta primers were used for the PCR. The assay was immunoSEQ multiplex PCR, and TCRdb's table has in-frame clones only and misses some. This table holds roughly 190,000 clones, approximately 86% found once. Comment on this clone: Its specificity is unknown.

The sequence was obtained from a woman aged 18 to 35 in good health and CMV-seronegative. The chain couples TRBV7-3 to TRBJ1-4; 8 bases map to TRBD1. The sequenced material came from PBMCs. The CDR3 region is CASRGQGGLTNEKLFF. CDR3 in DNA: TGTGCCAGTAGAGGACAGGGTGGGTTAACTAATGAAAAACTGTTTTTT.